These 14 T cell receptor beta chains originate from one sample sequenced in a study of radiotherapy plus CTLA-4 blockade in lung cancer. Libraries were prepared by immunoSEQ multiplex PCR; TCRdb keeps only in-frame clonotypes and omits some of them. Here the sample spans about 30,000 clones, under 80% being singletons. The sequences come from peripheral blood, collected from a patient treated with radiotherapy plus ipilimumab. The receptor set was obtained from a human donor with non-small cell lung cancer who had stable disease on radiotherapy plus ipilimumab.

The chain carries TRBV10-2 and TRBJ1-1; D unclear. Between the trimmed V and J ends, which lost 0 bases and 4 bases, there was a span of 9 bases. CDR3 length equals 14 residues. Germline V gives CDR1 WSHSY, CDR2 SAAADI. The CDR3 here is CASSESAGPTEAFF. CDR3 bases: TGCGCCAGCAGTGAGTCAGCTGGGCCCACTGAAGCTTTCTTT.

The gene calls are TRBV7-3 and TRBJ2-1; a possible D gene is TRBD2 (6 bases). CDR3 length: 13 residues. V shed 4 bases and J shed 10 bases, with 14 bases lying between them. CDR1 and CDR2 (germline): SGHTA, FQGTGA. The CDR3 spells CASSSKIRGEQFF. The DNA of the CDR3 is TGTGCCAGCAGCTCTAAAATCCGGGGGGAGCAGTTCTTC.

The chain uses TRBV9 and TRBJ1-6, with D maybe TRBD1 (6 bases). The ends were cut back, 0 bases at V and 7 bases at J, with 11 bases in the middle. The CDR3 spans 15 residues. Germline V gene data show CDR1 as SGDLS and CDR2 as YYNGEE. CDR3 protein: CASSVARGGNSPLHF. In nucleotides, the CDR3 is TGTGCCAGCAGCGTAGCCAGGGGTGGAAATTCACCCCTCCACTTT.

This chain joins TRBV28 and TRBJ1-2; possibly TRBD1 for D (5 bases). The CDR3 has 14 residues. Germline loops: CDR1 MDHEN, CDR2 SYDVKM. Trimming stripped 6 bases from V and 0 bases from J, with 11 bases between. The CDR3 loop reads CASRAWDPNYGYTF. In DNA, the CDR3 is TGTGCCAGCAGGGCATGGGACCCTAACTATGGCTACACCTTC.

This clone was picked up a small number of times. The sample has other DNA sequences that encode this CDR3 too. This chain joins TRBV20-1 and TRBJ2-5; D call uncertain. This CDR3 comprises 11 residues. Germline CDR1 is DFQATT and CDR2 is SNEGSKA (reference sequence). The germline V and J ends were trimmed by 2 bases and 5 bases, with 6 bases remaining between them. This CDR3 reads CSARPQETQYF. The CDR3 coding sequence is TGCAGTGCTAGACCCCAGGAGACCCAGTACTTC.

V and J are TRBV7-9 and TRBJ1-1; no reliable D call. This CDR3 comprises 17 residues. CDR1 SEHNR and CDR2 FQNEAQ come from the germline V gene (reference sequence). Trimming removed 0 bases from V and 1 base from J, with 15 bases in between. CDR3 region: CASSLALAQRRNTEAFF. The CDR3 DNA is TGTGCCAGCAGCTTAGCGCTGGCACAAAGGAGGAACACTGAAGCTTTCTTT.

This sequence joins TRBV6-5 and TRBJ2-2, with no clear D. The CDR3 has 12 amino acids. Trimming removed 8 bases at V and 5 bases at J, with 9 bases between. Per germline, CDR1 MNHEY and CDR2 SVGAGI. The CDR3 DNA follows: TGTGCCAGCGCCCACGGGACCGGGGAGCTGTTTTTT. Residues: CASAHGTGELFF.

The V call is TRBV6-6, the J call TRBJ1-1, with D possibly being TRBD1 (5 bases). The CDR3 length is 14 residues. Looked up from germline, CDR1 is MNHNY and CDR2 is SVGAGI (reference sequence). Trimming removed 6 bases at V and 0 bases at J, with 11 bases between. This CDR3 is CASRAGLMNTEAFF. The DNA for the CDR3 is TGTGCCAGCAGGGCAGGGCTCATGAACACTGAAGCTTTCTTT.

This clone was observed once. J is TRBJ2-3 and V is TRBV28, with 13 bases matching TRBD2. CDR1 MDHEN and CDR2 SYDVKM come from the germline V gene. The CDR3 contains 19 residues. V lost 6 bases and J lost 2; bases outside the gene matches: 14. CDR3 region: CASRIPTGLAGTFTDTQYF. CDR3 nucleotides: TGTGCCAGCAGGATCCCAACGGGACTAGCGGGGACTTTCACAGATACGCAGTATTTT.

V is TRBV5-1 and J is TRBJ2-3; no definite D call. Germline CDR1 SGHRS, CDR2 YFSETQ. The CDR3 length is 14 residues. Trimming pared 2 bases from V and 0 bases from J, leaving 7 bases between. The CDR3 region has the DNA TGCGCCAGCAGCTTAGGGTCTAGCACAGATACGCAGTATTTT. Translation: CASSLGSSTDTQYF.

The chain has TRBV6-7 and TRBJ2-7; D gene uncertain. TRBV6-7 is noted as an ORF with a role that remains uncertain. V was clipped by 6 bases and J by 1 base, with 7 bases between them. The CDR3 consists of 12 residues. The CDR3 DNA is TGTGCCAGCAGCGACGGATCCTACGAGCAGTACTTC. This sequence encodes CASSDGSYEQYF.

The chain links TRBV7-9 to TRBJ1-4; D may be TRBD1 (5 bases). Looked up from germline, CDR1 is SEHNR and CDR2 is FQNEAQ (reference sequence). The CDR3 sequence is 14 residues long. V lost 6 bases, J lost 4 bases, and 12 bases lay in between. The CDR3 DNA follows: TGTGCCAGCAGTTCCCGGGACGGTAATGAAAAACTGTTTTTT. Amino acid sequence: CASSSRDGNEKLFF. The whole variable domain, remainder taken from reference TRBV7-9 and TRBJ1-4, is DTGVSQNPRHKITKRGQNVTFRCDPISEHNRLYWYRQTLGQGPEFLTYFQNEAQLEKSRLLSDRFSAERPKGSFSTLEIQRTEQGDSAMYLCASSSRDGNEKLFFGSGTQLSVL.

The rearrangement uses TRBV10-3 and TRBJ1-5; the D is unclear. V lost 6 bases and J lost 6, with 9 bases in between. The germline V gene encodes CDR1 ENHRY and CDR2 SYGVKD. The CDR3 is made up of 12 amino acids. The CDR3 DNA sequence: TGTGCCATCAGCCTTGAGGGTCAGCCCCAGCATTTT. It specifies CAISLEGQPQHF.

The chain joins TRBV7-9 to TRBJ1-1; D is uncertain. The ends were cut back, 1 base at V and 0 bases at J, with 3 bases in the middle. Germline V CDR1 and CDR2: SEHNR, FQNEAQ (reference sequence). There are 13 residues in the CDR3. The CDR3 DNA reads TGTGCCAGCAGCTTAGTCATGAACACTGAAGCTTTCTTT. The encoded protein is CASSLVMNTEAFF.